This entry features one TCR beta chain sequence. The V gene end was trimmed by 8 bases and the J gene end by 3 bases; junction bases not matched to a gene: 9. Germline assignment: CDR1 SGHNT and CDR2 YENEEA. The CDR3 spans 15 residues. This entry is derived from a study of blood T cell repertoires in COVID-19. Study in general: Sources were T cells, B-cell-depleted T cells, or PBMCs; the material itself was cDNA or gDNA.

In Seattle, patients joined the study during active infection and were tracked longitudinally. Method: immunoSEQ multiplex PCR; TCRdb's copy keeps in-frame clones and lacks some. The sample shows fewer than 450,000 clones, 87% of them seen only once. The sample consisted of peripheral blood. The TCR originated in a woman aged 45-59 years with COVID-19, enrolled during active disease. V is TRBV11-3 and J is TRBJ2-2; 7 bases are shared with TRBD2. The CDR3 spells CASADSGAYTGELFF. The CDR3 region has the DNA TGTGCCAGCGCCGACAGCGGGGCCTACACCGGGGAGCTGTTTTTT.